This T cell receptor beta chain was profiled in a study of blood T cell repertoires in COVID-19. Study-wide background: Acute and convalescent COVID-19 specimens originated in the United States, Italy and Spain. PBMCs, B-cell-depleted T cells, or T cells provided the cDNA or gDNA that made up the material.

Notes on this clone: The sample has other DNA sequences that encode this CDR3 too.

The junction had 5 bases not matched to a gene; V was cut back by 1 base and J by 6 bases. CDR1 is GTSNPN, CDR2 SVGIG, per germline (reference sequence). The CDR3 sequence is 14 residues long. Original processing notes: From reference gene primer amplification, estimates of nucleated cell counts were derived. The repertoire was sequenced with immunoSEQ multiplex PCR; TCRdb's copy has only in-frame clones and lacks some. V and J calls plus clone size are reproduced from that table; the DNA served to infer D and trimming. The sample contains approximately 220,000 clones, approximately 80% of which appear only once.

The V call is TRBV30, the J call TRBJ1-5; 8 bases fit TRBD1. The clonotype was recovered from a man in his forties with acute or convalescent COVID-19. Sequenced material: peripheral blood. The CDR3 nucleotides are TGTGCCTGGAGTGGTGGGACAGGAGGTCAGCCCCAGCATTTT. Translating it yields CAWSGGTGGQPQHF.